This TCR beta chain was observed in a study of T-cell memory formation after mild COVID-19. On the study more broadly: TCR clusters were largely donor specific.

Findings and limits, study-wide: In pre-infection memory, a portion of responding clones appeared, which suggested that cross-reactive memory joined. While clones contracting from day 15 to 85 were balanced between CD4 and CD8, later expanders leaned CD4+. Contracting clones localized mainly to CM and EM when CD4+ and mainly to EMRA when CD8+.

This clonotype turned up a few times. Its target is not known. The CDR3 is 17 amino acids. Trimming removed 4 bases at V and 4 bases at J, with 22 bases between. CDR1 is SGHTA and CDR2 is FQGNSA in the germline V gene. In TCRdb, the 5' RACE reads were re-called with MiXCR into one record per CDR3 protein. The table shows 50,000 or so distinct CDR3 sequences, with over 9% occurring only once. V gene TRBV7-2 combines with J gene TRBJ2-5; a weak D match, TRBD1 (6 bases). The TCR originated in a man younger than 30 who had mild COVID-19 (a few samples of this study predate the infection). Cell type and time point are not known. Sequenced input: PBMCs or a T cell subset sorted from them (not recorded which). The CDR3 reads CASSSWRWGRGGETQYF. The CDR3 DNA follows: TGTGCCAGCAGCTCCTGGCGGTGGGGCAGGGGTGGAGAGACCCAGTACTTC.